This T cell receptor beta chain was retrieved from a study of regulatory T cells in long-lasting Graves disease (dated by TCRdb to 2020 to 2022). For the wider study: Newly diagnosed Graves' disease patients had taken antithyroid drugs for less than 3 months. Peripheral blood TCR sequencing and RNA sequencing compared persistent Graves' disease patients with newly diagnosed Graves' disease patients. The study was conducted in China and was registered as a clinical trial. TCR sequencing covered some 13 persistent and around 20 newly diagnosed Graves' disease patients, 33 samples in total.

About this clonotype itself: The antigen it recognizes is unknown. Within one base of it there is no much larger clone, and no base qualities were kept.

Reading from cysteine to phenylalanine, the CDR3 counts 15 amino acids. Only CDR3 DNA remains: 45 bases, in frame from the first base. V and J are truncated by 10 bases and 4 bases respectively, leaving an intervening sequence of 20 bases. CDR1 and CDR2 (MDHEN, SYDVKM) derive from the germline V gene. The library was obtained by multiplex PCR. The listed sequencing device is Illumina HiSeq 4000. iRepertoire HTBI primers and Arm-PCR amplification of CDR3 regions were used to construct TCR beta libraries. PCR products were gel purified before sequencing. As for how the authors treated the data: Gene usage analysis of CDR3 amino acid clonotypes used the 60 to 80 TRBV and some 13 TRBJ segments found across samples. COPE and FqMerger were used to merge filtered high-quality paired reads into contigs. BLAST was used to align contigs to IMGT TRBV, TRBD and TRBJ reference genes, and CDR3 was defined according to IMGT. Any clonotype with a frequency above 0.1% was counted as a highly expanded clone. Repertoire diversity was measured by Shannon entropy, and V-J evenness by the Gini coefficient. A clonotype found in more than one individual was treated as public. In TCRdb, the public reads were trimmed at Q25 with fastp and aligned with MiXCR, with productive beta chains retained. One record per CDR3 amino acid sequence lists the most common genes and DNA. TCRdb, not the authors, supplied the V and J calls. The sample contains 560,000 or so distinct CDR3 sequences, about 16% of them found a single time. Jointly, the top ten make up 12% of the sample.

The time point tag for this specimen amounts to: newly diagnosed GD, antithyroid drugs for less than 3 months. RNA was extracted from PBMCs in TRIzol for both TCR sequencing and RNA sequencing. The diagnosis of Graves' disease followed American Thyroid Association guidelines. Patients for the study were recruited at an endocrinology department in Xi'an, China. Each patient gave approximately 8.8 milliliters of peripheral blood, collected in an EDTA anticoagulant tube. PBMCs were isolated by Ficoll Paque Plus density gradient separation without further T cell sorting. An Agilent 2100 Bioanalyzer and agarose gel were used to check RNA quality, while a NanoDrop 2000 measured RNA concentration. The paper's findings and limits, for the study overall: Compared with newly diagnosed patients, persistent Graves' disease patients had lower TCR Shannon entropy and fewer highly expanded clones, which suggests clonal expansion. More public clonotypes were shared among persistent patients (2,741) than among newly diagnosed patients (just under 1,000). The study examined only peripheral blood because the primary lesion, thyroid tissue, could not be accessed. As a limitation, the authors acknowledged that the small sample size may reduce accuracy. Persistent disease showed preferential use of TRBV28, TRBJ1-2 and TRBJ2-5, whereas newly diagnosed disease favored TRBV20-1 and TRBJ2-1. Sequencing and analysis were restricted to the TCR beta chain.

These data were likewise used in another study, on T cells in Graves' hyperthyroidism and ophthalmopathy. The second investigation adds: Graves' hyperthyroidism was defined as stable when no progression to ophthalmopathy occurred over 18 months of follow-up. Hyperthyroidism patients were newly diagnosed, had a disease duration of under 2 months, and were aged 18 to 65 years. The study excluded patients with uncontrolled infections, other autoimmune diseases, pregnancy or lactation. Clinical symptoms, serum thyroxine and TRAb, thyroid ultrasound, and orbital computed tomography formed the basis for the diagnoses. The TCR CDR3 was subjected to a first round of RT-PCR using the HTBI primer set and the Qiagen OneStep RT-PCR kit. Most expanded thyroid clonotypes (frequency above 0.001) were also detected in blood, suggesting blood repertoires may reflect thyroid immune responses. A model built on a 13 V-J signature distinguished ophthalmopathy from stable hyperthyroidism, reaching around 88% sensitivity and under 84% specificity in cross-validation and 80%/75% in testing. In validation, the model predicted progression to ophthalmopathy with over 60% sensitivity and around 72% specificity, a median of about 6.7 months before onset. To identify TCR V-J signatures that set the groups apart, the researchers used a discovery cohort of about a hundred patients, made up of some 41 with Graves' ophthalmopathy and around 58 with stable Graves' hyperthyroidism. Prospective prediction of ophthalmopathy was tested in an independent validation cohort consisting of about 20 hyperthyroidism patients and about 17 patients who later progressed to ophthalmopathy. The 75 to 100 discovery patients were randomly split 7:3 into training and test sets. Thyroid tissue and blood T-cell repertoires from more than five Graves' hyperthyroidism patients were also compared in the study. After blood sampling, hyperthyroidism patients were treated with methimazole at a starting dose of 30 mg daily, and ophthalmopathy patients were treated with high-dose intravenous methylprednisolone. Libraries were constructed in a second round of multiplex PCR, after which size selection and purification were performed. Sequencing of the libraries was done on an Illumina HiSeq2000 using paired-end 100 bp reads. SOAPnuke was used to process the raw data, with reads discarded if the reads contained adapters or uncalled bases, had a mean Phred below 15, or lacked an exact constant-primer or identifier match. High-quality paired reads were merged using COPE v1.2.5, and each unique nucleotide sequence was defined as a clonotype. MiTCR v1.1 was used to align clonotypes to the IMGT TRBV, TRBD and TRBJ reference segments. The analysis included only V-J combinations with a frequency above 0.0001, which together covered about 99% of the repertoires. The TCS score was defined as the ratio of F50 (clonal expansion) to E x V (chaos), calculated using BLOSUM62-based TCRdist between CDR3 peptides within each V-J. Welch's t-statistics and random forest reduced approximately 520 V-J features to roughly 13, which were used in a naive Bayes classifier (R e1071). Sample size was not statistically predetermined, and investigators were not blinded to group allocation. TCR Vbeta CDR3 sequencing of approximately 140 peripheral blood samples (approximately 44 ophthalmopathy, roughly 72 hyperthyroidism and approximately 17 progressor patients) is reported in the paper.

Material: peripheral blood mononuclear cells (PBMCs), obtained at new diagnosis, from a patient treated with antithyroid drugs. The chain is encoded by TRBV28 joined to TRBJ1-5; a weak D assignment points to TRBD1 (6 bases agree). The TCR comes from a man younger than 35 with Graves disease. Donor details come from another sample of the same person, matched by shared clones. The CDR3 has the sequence CAIKQIGTLNQPQHF. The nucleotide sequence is TGTGCCATTAAACAAATCGGGACACTTAATCAGCCCCAGCATTTT.